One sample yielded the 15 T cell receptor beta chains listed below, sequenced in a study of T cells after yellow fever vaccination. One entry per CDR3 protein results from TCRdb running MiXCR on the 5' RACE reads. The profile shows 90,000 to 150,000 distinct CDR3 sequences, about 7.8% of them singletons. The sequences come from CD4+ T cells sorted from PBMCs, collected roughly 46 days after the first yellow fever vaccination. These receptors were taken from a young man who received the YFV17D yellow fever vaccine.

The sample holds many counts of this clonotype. The CDR3 spells CASSPDGGLASETQYF. DNA of the CDR3: TGCGCCAGCAGCCCGGACGGGGGACTAGCGTCCGAGACCCAGTACTTC. The J gene is TRBJ2-5, the V gene TRBV5-1, with 10 bases matching TRBD2. With V trimmed by 4 bases and J by 5 bases, 11 bases remained unmatched. This CDR3 is 16 amino acids long. Per germline, CDR1 SGHRS and CDR2 YFSETQ.

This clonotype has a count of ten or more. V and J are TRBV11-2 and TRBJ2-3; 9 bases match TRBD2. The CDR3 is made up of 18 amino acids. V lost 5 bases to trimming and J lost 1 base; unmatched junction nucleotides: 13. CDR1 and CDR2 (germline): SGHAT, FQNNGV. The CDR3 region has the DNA TGTGCCAGCAGCCAGACCGTCGTTAGCGGGGGTCGCACAGATACGCAGTATTTT. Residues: CASSQTVVSGGRTDTQYF.

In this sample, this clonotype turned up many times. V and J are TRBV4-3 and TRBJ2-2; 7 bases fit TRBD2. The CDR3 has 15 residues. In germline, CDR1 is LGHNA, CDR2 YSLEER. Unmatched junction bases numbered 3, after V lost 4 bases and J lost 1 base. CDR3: CASSLSGQNTGELFF. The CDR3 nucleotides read TGCGCCAGCAGCCTTAGCGGGCAGAACACCGGGGAGCTGTTTTTT.

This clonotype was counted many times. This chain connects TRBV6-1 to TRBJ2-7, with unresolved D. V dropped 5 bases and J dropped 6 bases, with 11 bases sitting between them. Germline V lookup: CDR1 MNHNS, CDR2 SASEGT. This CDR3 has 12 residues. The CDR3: CASSPEGREQYV. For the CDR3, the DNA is TGTGCCAGCAGTCCCGAAGGGCGCGAGCAGTACGTC.

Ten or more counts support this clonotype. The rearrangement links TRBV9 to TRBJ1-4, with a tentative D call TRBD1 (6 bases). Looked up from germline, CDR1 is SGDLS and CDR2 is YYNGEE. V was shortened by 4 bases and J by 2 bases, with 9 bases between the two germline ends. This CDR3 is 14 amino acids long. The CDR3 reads CASSTQGTNEKLFF. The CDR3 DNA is TGTGCCAGCAGCACCCAGGGGACTAATGAAAAACTGTTTTTT.

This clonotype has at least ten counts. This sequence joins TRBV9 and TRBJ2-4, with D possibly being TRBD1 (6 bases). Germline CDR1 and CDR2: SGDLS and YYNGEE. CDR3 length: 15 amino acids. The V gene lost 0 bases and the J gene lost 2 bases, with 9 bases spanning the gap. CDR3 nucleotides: TGTGCCAGCAGCGTAGACCAGGGGACCAAAAACATTCAGTACTTC. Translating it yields CASSVDQGTKNIQYF.

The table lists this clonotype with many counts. As DNA, the CDR3 is TGCAGCGTTGAATTAACAGGGGGGGTCTTGGAGACCCAGTACTTC. Translated: CSVELTGGVLETQYF. This chain connects TRBV29-1 to TRBJ2-5; D possibly corresponds to TRBD1 (8 bases). The V gene lost 2 bases and the J gene lost 5 bases, with 18 bases spanning the gap. CDR3 length: 15 amino acids. Germline V gene lookup returns CDR1 SQVTM and CDR2 ANQGSEA.

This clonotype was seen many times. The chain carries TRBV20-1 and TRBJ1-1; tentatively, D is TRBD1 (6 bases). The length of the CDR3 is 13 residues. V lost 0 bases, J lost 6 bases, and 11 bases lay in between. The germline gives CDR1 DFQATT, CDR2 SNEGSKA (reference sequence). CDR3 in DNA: TGCAGTGCTAGAGATCAGGGGCGGGCTGAAGCTTTCTTT. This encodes CSARDQGRAEAFF.

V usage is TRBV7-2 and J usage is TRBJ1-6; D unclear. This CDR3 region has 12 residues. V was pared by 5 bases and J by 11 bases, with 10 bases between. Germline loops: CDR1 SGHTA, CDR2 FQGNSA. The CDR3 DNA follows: TGTGCCAGCAGCCATATAGAGGCACCCCTCCACTTT. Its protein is CASSHIEAPLHF.

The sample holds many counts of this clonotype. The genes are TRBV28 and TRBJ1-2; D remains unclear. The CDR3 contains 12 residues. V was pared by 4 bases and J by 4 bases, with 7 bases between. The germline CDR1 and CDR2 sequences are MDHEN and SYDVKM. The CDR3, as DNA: TGTGCCAGCAGTTCGCCGGCCTATGGCTACACCTTC. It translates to CASSSPAYGYTF.

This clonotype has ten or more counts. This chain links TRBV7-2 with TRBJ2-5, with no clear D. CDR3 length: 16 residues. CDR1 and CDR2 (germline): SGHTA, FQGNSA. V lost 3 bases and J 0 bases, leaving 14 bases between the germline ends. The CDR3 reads CASSFVLSRYQETQYF. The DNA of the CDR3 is TGTGCCAGCAGCTTCGTTTTATCGCGGTACCAAGAGACCCAGTACTTC.

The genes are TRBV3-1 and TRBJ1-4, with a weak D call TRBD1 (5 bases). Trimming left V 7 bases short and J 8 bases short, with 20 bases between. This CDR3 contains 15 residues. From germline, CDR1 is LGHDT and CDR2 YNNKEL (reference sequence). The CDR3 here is CASTVSGRDMEKLFF. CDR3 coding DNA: TGTGCCAGCACCGTATCTGGCAGGGATATGGAAAAACTGTTTTTT.

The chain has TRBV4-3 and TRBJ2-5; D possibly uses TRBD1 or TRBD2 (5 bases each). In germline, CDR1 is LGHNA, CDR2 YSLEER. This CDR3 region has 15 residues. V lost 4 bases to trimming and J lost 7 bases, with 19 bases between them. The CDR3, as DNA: TGCGCCAGCAGCCCCGGGGCCCCTCGGGGTGCGACCCAGTACTTC. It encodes CASSPGAPRGATQYF.

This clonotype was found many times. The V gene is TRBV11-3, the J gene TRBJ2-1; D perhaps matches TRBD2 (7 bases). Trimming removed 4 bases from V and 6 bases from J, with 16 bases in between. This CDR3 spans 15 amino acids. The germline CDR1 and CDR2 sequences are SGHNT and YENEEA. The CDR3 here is CASSYGGARGNEQFF. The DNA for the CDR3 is TGTGCCAGCAGCTATGGGGGGGCGCGGGGCAATGAGCAGTTCTTC.

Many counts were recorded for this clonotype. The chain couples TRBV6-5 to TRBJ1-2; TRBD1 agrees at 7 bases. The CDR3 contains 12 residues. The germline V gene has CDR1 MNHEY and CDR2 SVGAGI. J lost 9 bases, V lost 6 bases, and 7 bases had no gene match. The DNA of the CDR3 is TGTGCCAGCAGGCGACAGGGACGGAGCTACACCTTC. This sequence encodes CASRRQGRSYTF.